This TCR beta chain was sequenced during a study of a mutant IDH1 vaccine in newly diagnosed glioma. As to time point: week 47, end of study. A single vaccine dose contained 300 ug of mutant IDH1 20-mer peptide, and topical imiquimod was used with it. Eight vaccinations were given in weeks 1, 3, 5, 7, 11, 15, 19 and 23. Donors had new IDH1-mutant astrocytomas of WHO grade 3 or 4 (ATRX-lost). The protocol was immunoSEQ multiplex PCR, while the TCRdb copy is restricted to in-frame clones and leaves out a portion. The sample lists 50,000 to 55,000 clones, roughly 61% occurring once. The CDR3 loop spans 14 amino acids. V shed 0 bases and J shed 0 bases, with 5 bases lying between them. CDR1 and CDR2 from the germline V gene are LNHNV and YYDKDF (reference sequence). Concerning this clone itself: The antigen remains undetermined.

Study-wide results and limits: Immune responses arising from the vaccine appeared in about 94% of patients. Pseudoprogression looked unconnected to shifts in top peripheral T cell clonotypes.

This TCR was sampled from a man between 40 and 49 years old with glioma. Some clones in this sample may be carry-over from other donors' samples. Sequenced material: peripheral blood mononuclear cells (PBMCs), taken from a glioma patient whose treatment included an IDH1 peptide vaccine. The genes are TRBV15 and TRBJ1-1; no clear D. The CDR3 sequence: CATSRENVNTEAFF. As DNA, the CDR3 is TGTGCCACCAGCAGAGAGAACGTGAACACTGAAGCTTTCTTT. Full variable domain (outside the CDR3, taken from reference TRBV15 and TRBJ1-1): DAMVIQNPRYQVTQFGKPVTLSCSQTLNHNVMYWYQQKSSQAPKLLFHYYDKDFNNEADTPDNFQSRRPNTSFCFLDIRSPGLGDTAMYLCATSRENVNTEAFFGQGTRLTVV.